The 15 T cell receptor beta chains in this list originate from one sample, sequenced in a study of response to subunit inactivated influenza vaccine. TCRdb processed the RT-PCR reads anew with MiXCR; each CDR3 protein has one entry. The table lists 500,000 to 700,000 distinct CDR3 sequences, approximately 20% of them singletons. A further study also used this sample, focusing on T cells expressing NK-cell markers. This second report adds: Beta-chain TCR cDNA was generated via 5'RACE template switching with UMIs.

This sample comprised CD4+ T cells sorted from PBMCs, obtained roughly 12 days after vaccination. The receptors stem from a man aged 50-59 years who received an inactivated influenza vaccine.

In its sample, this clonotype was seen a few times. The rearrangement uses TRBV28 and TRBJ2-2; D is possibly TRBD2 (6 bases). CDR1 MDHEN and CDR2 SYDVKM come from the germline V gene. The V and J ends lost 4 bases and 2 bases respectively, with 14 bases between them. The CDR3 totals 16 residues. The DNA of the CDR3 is TGTGCCAGCAGTTCGAGGCTAGCGATAAACACCGGGGAGCTGTTTTTT. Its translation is CASSSRLAINTGELFF. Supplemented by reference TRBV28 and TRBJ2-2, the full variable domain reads DVKVTQSSRYLVKRTGEKVFLECVQDMDHENMFWYRQDPGLGLRLIYFSYDVKMKEKGDIPEGYSVSREKKERFSLILESASTNQTSMYLCASSSRLAINTGELFFGEGSRLTVL.

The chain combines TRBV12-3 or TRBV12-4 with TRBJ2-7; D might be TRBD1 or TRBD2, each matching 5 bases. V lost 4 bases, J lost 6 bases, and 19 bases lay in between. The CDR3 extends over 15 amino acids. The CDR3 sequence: CASSSDTRGTGEQYF. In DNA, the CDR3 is TGTGCCAGCAGTTCGGACACTCGTGGGACGGGCGAGCAGTACTTC.

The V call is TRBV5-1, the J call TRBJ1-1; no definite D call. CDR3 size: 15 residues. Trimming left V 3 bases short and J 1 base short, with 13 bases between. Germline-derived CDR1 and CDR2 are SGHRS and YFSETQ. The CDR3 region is CASSSRGSGNTEAFF. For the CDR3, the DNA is TGCGCCAGCAGCTCCCGAGGGTCGGGGAACACTGAAGCTTTCTTT.

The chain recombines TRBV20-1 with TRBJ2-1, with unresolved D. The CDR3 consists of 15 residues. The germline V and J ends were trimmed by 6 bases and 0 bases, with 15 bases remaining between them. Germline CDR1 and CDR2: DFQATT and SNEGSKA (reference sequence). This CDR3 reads CSARHVLTSYNEQFF. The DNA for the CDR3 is TGCAGTGCCAGGCATGTGCTTACCTCCTACAATGAGCAGTTCTTC.

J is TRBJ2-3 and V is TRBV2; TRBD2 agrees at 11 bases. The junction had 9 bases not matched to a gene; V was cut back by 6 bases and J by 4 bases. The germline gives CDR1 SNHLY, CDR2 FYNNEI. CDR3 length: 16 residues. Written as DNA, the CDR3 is TGTGCCAGCAGGCCTAATAGCGGGAGGGCCGCAGATACGCAGTATTTT. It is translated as CASRPNSGRAADTQYF.

The CDR3 protein is CASSLYGIGLNSPLHF. In nucleotides, the CDR3 is TGTGCCAGCAGTTTATACGGAATAGGGCTGAATTCACCCCTCCACTTT. The V gene is TRBV12-3 or TRBV12-4, the J gene TRBJ1-6, with D unclear. Between the trimmed V and J ends, which lost 2 bases and 7 bases, there was a span of 15 bases. The CDR3 consists of 16 residues.

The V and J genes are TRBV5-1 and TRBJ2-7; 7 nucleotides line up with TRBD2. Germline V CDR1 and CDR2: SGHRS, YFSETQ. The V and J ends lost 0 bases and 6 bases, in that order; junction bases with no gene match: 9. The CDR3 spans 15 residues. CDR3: CASSLVEGGPREQYF. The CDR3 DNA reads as TGCGCCAGCAGCTTGGTTGAGGGAGGGCCACGCGAGCAGTACTTC.

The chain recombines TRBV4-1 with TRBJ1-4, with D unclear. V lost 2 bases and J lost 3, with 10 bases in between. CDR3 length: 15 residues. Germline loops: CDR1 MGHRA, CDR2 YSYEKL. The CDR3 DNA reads TGCGCCAGCAGCCAATCCGGGATCTCTAATGAAAAACTGTTTTTT. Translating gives CASSQSGISNEKLFF.

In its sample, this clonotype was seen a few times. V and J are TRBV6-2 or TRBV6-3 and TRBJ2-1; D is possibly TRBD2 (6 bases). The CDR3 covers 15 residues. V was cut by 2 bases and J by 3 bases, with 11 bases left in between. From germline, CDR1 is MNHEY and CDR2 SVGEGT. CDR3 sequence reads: CASSYGGLGYNEQFF. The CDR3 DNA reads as TGTGCCAGCAGTTACGGGGGACTGGGCTACAATGAGCAGTTCTTC.

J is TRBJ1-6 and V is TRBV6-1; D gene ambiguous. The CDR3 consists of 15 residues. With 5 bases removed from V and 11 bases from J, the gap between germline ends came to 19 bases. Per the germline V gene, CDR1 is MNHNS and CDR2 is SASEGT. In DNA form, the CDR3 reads TGTGCCAGCAGTCCACTAAACGGGCCTGAGACACCCCTCCACTTT. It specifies CASSPLNGPETPLHF.

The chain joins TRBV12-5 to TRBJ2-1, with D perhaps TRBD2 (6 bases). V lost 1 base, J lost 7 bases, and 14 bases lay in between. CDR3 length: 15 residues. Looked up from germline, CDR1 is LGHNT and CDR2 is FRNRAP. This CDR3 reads CASGLAPLGRNEQFF. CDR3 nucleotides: TGTGCTAGTGGTTTGGCCCCCCTAGGGAGGAATGAGCAGTTCTTC.

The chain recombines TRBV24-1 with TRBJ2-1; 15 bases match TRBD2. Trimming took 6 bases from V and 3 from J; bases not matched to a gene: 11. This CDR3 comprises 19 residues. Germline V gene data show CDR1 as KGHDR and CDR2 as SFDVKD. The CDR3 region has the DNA TGTGCCACCAGTCCCTCGGGACTAGCGGGAGGACTAGTCTACAATGAGCAGTTCTTC. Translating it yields CATSPSGLAGGLVYNEQFF.

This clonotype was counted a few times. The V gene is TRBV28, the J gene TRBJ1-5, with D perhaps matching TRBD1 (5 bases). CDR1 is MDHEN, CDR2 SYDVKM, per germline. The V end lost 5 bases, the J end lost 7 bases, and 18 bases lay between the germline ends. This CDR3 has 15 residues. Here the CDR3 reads CASSAQGRFGQPQHF. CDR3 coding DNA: TGTGCCAGCAGTGCTCAGGGCCGCTTTGGGCAGCCCCAGCATTTT.

The CDR3 spells CASSAFDRPYEQYF. CDR3 DNA sequence: TGTGCCAGCAGCGCCTTCGACAGACCCTACGAGCAGTACTTC. The chain joins TRBV9 to TRBJ2-7, with D possibly matching TRBD1 (5 bases). The CDR3 length is 14 residues. Trimming removed 3 bases from V and 2 bases from J, with 12 bases in between. Germline CDR1 reads SGDLS; CDR2 reads YYNGEE.

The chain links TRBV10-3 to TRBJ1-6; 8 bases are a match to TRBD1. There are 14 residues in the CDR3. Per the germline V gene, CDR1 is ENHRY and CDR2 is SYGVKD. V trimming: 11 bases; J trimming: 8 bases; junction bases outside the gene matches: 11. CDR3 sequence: CASRDRTAYSPLHF. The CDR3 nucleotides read TGTGCCTCGAGGGACAGGACTGCTTATTCACCCCTCCACTTT.